This TCR beta chain is from a study of CD8 T cells in ankylosing spondylitis. General observations from the study: CD8+ disease-linked clones were present at relatively low frequencies in blood. What seemed typical of ankylosing spondylitis blood was a TCR beta motif built from eight highly homologous variants.

This CDR3 is 14 amino acids long. The V gene's germline CDR1 is DFQATT and CDR2 SNEGSKA (reference sequence). The germline V and J ends were trimmed by 7 bases and 2 bases, with 18 bases remaining between them. Making the TCR beta libraries involved quantitative 5'-RACE with molecular barcodes. MiXCR, run by TCRdb on the 5' RACE reads, gives a single entry per CDR3 protein. The sample records 200,000 to 300,000 distinct CDR3 sequences, about 30% being singletons. This clonotype has just a few counts. Its antigen is not identified. Sequenced material: blood, either unsorted or a sorted T cell fraction (not recorded which). The receptor's source is a male donor with ankylosing spondylitis or in good health (not recorded which). The genes are TRBV20-1 and TRBJ2-7; D possibly corresponds to TRBD2 (7 bases). CDR3 in amino acids: CSGRQTGGPYEQYF. For the CDR3, the DNA is TGCAGTGGGCGGCAGACGGGGGGCCCCTACGAGCAGTACTTC.